This is a list of T cell receptor beta chains from one sample in a study of response to subunit inactivated influenza vaccine. TCRdb re-called the RT-PCR reads through MiXCR, storing one row per CDR3 protein. This sample has hundreds of thousands of distinct CDR3 sequences, with 16% found just once. This material consisted of CD4+ T cells sorted from PBMCs, taken less than 30 months after vaccination. These TCRs come from a man aged 50-75 years who received an inactivated influenza vaccine. CDR3s include the opening cysteine and the closing phenylalanine or tryptophan. A D gene is named only where the DNA matches it firmly. Not every row has a clone size; where given, it reads once, few, many or a size class.

size	V	D	J	DNA	CDR3
NA	TRBV5-1	TRBD2	TRBJ2-3	TGCGCCAGCAGCTCCGGGGGGATCACAGATACGCAGTATTTT	CASSSGGITDTQYF
many	TRBV5-5	TRBD2	TRBJ2-5	TGTGCCAGCAGCTTTCAAGCAAGCGGGGGGTTGGAGACCCAGTACTTC	CASSFQASGGLETQYF
NA	TRBV4-2	NA	TRBJ2-7	TGTGCCAGCAGCCAAGATCAGGGGGGCTCCTACGAGCAGTACTTC	CASSQDQGGSYEQYF
few	TRBV7-2	TRBD2	TRBJ2-1	TGTGCCAGCAGCCCTGACCTAGCGGGAGGGGAGCAGTTCTTC	CASSPDLAGGEQFF
NA	TRBV11-2	TRBD1	TRBJ2-7	TGTGCCAGCAGCTGGGGGACAGGGCACTCCTACGAGCAGTACTTC	CASSWGTGHSYEQYF
NA	TRBV11-2	NA	TRBJ2-4	TGTGCCAGCAGCCCTCTACGGAGGCTAGTGGGGAACAAAAACATTCAGTACTTC	CASSPLRRLVGNKNIQYF
many	TRBV18	NA	TRBJ2-7	TGTGCCAGCTCACCAAGAGTCTACGAGCAGTACTTC	CASSPRVYEQYF
few	TRBV9	NA	TRBJ2-2	TGTGCCAGCACTTCAGTTAACACCGGGGAGCTGTTTTTT	CASTSVNTGELFF
NA	TRBV14	TRBD1	TRBJ2-1	TGTGCCAGCAGCCGCCGGGGACAGAACCATTACAATGAGCAGTTCTTC	CASSRRGQNHYNEQFF
NA	TRBV7-6	NA	TRBJ2-7	TGTGCCAGCAGCTTAGGGGGTGGTTGGGGGGAGCAGTACTTC	CASSLGGGWGEQYF
NA	TRBV28	NA	TRBJ2-3	TGTGCCAGCAGAGGGCCAGGGAGCACAGATACGCAGTATTTT	CASRGPGSTDTQYF
NA	TRBV29-1	TRBD1	TRBJ1-1	TGCAGCGGCGGACAGGGGGCTTACACTGAAGCTTTCTTT	CSGGQGAYTEAFF
once	TRBV10-3	NA	TRBJ1-4	TGTGCCATCAGCCAGGGCCTGGAGTCTAATGAAAAACTGTTTTTT	CAISQGLESNEKLFF
NA	TRBV20-1	NA	TRBJ1-2	TGCAGTGCTAGGGACTATTTGGCCCGGTTAAGGGATGGCTACACCTTC	CSARDYLARLRDGYTF
NA	TRBV3-1	NA	TRBJ2-3	TGTGCCACCAGCCAGCAGGGTCCAGATACGCAGTATTTT	CATSQQGPDTQYF
NA	TRBV12-3/TRBV12-4	TRBD1	TRBJ2-4	TGTGCCAGCAGTTTACAGGGGGCGAGGGTCAAAAACATTCAGTACTTC	CASSLQGARVKNIQYF
NA	TRBV29-1	NA	TRBJ2-7	TGCTGCGGCCAGAACGGGGGAAATAGAGGCGAGCAGTACTTC	CCGQNGGNRGEQYF
NA	TRBV12-3/TRBV12-4	TRBD1	TRBJ2-1	TGTGCCATCACTAGTAGGGACAGGGGCCCCTCTCCCTCTTACAATGAGCAGTTCTTC	CAITSRDRGPSPSYNEQFF
few	TRBV5-1	NA	TRBJ2-5	TGCGCCAGCAGCTGGCGGGGCCAGGGAGAGACCCAGTACTTC	CASSWRGQGETQYF
NA	TRBV10-3	NA	TRBJ2-3	TGTGCCATCAGGCGAGGGGACGGGAGAGCCGCAGATACGCAGTATTTT	CAIRRGDGRAADTQYF
NA	TRBV21-1	NA	TRBJ2-7	TGTGCCAGCAGCCCCCGCAGAGCGGGAGGGCGCTACGAGCAGTACTTC	CASSPRRAGGRYEQYF
NA	TRBV7-2	NA	TRBJ2-3	TGTGCCAGCAGCTTAGTCTTTTCGGCAAGGGGCACAGATACGCAGTATTTT	CASSLVFSARGTDTQYF
many	TRBV3-1	NA	TRBJ2-1	TGTGCCAGCAGTATACTCAATGAGCAGTTCTTC	CASSILNEQFF
NA	TRBV20-1	NA	TRBJ2-7	TGCAGTGCTAAGACGCCCTGGGGGACCTACGAGCAGTACTTC	CSAKTPWGTYEQYF
NA	TRBV2	NA	TRBJ2-2	TGTGCCAGCAGTGAATCGGTCGGGGAGCTGTTTTTT	CASSESVGELFF
once	TRBV20-1	NA	TRBJ1-1	TGCAGGGGGATAGGGATATTGGACACTGAAGCTTTCTTT	CRGIGILDTEAFF
NA	TRBV5-4	NA	TRBJ1-2	TGTGCCAGCAACCTGATAGCTGGCAGGGACGGCTACACCTTC	CASNLIAGRDGYTF
many	TRBV24-1	TRBD2	TRBJ2-1	TGTGCCACCAGTGATTCCAGCGGGATACACAATGAGCAGTTCTTC	CATSDSSGIHNEQFF
many	TRBV15	TRBD1	TRBJ2-3	TGTGCCACCAGCAGAGAGTGGGACAGGGGACCGTTGGATACGCAGTATTTT	CATSREWDRGPLDTQYF
many	TRBV5-4	NA	TRBJ2-7	TGTGCCAGCAGTTCGATACAGATCCCCGAGCAGTACTTC	CASSSIQIPEQYF
NA	TRBV5-1	TRBD2	TRBJ2-1	TGCGCCAGCAGCAAAAGCGGGGGGAATGAGCAGTTCTTC	CASSKSGGNEQFF
NA	TRBV20-1	TRBD2	TRBJ2-1	TGCAGTGCTAGTTCAAGCGGGAGTTCCTACAATGAGCAGTTCTTC	CSASSSGSSYNEQFF
NA	TRBV5-5	NA	TRBJ1-1	TGTGCCAGCAGCAAGTCCAGGGGAGGCACTGAAGCTTTCTTT	CASSKSRGGTEAFF
few	TRBV30	NA	TRBJ2-7	TGTGCCTGGAGCGGATGGGACGGCCAATCCTACGAGCAGTACTTC	CAWSGWDGQSYEQYF
few	TRBV7-2	NA	TRBJ1-2	TGTGCCAGCAGCTTAGGCTGGCAGAACTATGGCTACACCTTC	CASSLGWQNYGYTF
few	TRBV6-5	NA	TRBJ2-5	TGTGCCAGCAGTTACTCCGGTGGGGGGGCCCAAGAGACCCAGTACTTC	CASSYSGGGAQETQYF
NA	TRBV20-1	TRBD1	TRBJ2-5	TGCAGTGCTAGAGATCAACAGGGGTATAAAGAGACCCAGTACTTC	CSARDQQGYKETQYF
NA	TRBV2	NA	TRBJ2-3	TGTGCCAGCAGTGTTTTCGGGAGTATATCGGATACGCAGTATTTT	CASSVFGSISDTQYF
few	TRBV4-3	NA	TRBJ2-1	TGCGCCAGCAGCCAAGAACCCCTATACAATGAGCAGTTCTTC	CASSQEPLYNEQFF
NA	TRBV7-2	NA	TRBJ1-2	TGTGCCAGCAGCTTAGGCCCAGAAAGCTATGGCTACACCTTC	CASSLGPESYGYTF
few	TRBV6-1	TRBD2	TRBJ2-7	TGTGCCAGCAAAGCGGGACTAGCGGCTTACGAGCAGTACTTC	CASKAGLAAYEQYF
NA	TRBV6-2/TRBV6-3	NA	TRBJ1-3	TGTGCCAGCAGGGCGGACAGCAATGGAAACACCATATATTTT	CASRADSNGNTIYF